This is a list of T cell receptor beta chains from one sample in a study of blood T cell repertoires in COVID-19. Libraries were prepared by immunoSEQ multiplex PCR; TCRdb keeps only in-frame clonotypes and omits some of them. The profile covers about 160,000 clones, with approximately 85% appearing a single time and less than 8% taken by the ten largest. Sequencing was done on a sample of peripheral blood. The receptors derive from a man older than 75 with COVID-19, enrolled during active disease. The CDR3 runs from the conserved cysteine through the conserved F or W. Each record gives: CDR3 protein, CDR3 DNA, J gene, D gene, V gene, clone size. A D gene is named only where the DNA matches it firmly. Rows may omit the clone size; those that give it use once, few, many or a size class.

CASSATALGSNQPQHF TGTGCCAGCAGCGCGACAGCTCTCGGCAGCAATCAGCCCCAGCATTTT TRBJ1-5 - TRBV2 -
CASSVDRGSAFF TGTGCCAGTAGTGTCGACAGGGGTTCGGCTTTCTTT TRBJ1-1 TRBD1 TRBV19 -
CASSYTEPNTEAFF TGTGCCAGCAGTTACACGGAGCCGAACACTGAAGCTTTCTTT TRBJ1-1 - TRBV6-5 once
CASSLGGVGAFF TGTGCCAGCAGTTTAGGGGGGGTTGGAGCTTTCTTT TRBJ1-1 - TRBV28 -
CASSYSPKQGDEQFF TGTGCCAGCAGTTACTCCCCCAAACAGGGGGATGAGCAGTTCTTC TRBJ2-1 TRBD1 TRBV6-5 -
CASSSAPSSGGDEQYF TGTGCCAGCAGCTCGGCCCCATCTAGCGGGGGCGACGAGCAGTACTTC TRBJ2-7 TRBD2 TRBV9 -
CASSTGGIYYQPQHF TGTGCCAGTAGTACGGGGGGCATTTACTATCAGCCCCAGCATTTT TRBJ1-5 - TRBV19 -
CASSDQGAIGGYTF TGTGCCAGCAGCGACCAGGGGGCCATAGGGGGCTACACCTTC TRBJ1-2 TRBD1 TRBV7-2 -
CASSSTRRETQYF TGTGCCAGCAGCTCGACTAGGAGAGAGACCCAGTACTTC TRBJ2-5 - TRBV2 -
CASSQSRGGSNSPLHF TGTGCCAGCAGCCAATCGCGAGGGGGTTCCAATTCACCCCTCCACTTT TRBJ1-6 - TRBV4-2 -
CASSLVADSNQPQHF TGTGCCAGCAGCTTGGTTGCAGATAGCAATCAGCCCCAGCATTTT TRBJ1-5 - TRBV5-6 -
CASSRTGMNGYTF TGTGCCAGCAGTAGGACAGGGATGAATGGCTACACCTTC TRBJ1-2 TRBD1 TRBV6-5 -
CASSLGRDSSTIYF TGTGCCAGCAGCTTAGGCCGGGACAGCAGCACCATATATTTT TRBJ1-3 TRBD1 TRBV11-3 -